This TCR beta chain appears in the sequencing data of a study of cytomegalovirus exposure and HLA in healthy donors. Trimming removed 5 bases at V and 5 bases at J, with 15 bases between. The CDR3 is 14 residues long. Germline V lookup: CDR1 MNHNY, CDR2 SVGAGI (reference sequence). Primers for the PCR totalled 60 Vbeta and 13 Jbeta. TCRdb's table, derived via immunoSEQ multiplex PCR, lists solely in-frame clones and lacks some. The sample holds 150,000 or so clones; approximately 80% are singletons and the top ten take approximately 13%. This clone was detected a few times. This sequence joins TRBV6-6 and TRBJ1-2; D not certain. The sample taken for sequencing was PBMCs. The clonotype was recovered from a man aged 40-49 years in good health and CMV-seropositive. CDR3 loop: CASSPGPRRYGYTF. As DNA, the CDR3 is TGTGCCAGCAGTCCGGGCCCAAGGAGGTATGGCTACACCTTC.